A single sample is the source of the 2 T cell receptor beta chains below, sequenced in a study of T cells in Graves' hyperthyroidism and ophthalmopathy. From RNA transcripts, TCR beta CDR3 regions were amplified. Using the HTBI primer set, a first-round RT-PCR was run on the TCR CDR3. MiXCR was run by TCRdb on the multiplex PCR reads, yielding one entry per CDR3 protein. Of over 350,000 distinct CDR3 sequences in the sample, more than 13% were seen once. Input material: blood. The receptor set was obtained from a man in his fifties with Graves' ophthalmopathy.

This clonotype occurred a few times. The V call is TRBV7-9, the J call TRBJ1-5, with no clear D. Trimming stripped 4 bases from V and 5 bases from J, with 9 bases between. Germline V lookup: CDR1 SEHNR, CDR2 FQNEAQ (reference sequence). The CDR3 is 13 amino acids. The CDR3 region is CASSSSQYQPQHF. The DNA for the CDR3 is TGTGCCAGCAGCTCATCTCAATATCAGCCCCAGCATTTT.

This sequence joins TRBV19 and TRBJ2-3; 10 nucleotides align to TRBD2. The CDR3 spans 14 residues. Germline values: CDR1 LNHDA, CDR2 SQIVND (reference sequence). The trim removed 10 bases at V and 1 base at J, leaving 5 bases unmatched. For the CDR3, the DNA is TGTGCCACTGCCGGGACTAGCGGCACAGATACGCAGTATTTT. This codes for CATAGTSGTDTQYF.